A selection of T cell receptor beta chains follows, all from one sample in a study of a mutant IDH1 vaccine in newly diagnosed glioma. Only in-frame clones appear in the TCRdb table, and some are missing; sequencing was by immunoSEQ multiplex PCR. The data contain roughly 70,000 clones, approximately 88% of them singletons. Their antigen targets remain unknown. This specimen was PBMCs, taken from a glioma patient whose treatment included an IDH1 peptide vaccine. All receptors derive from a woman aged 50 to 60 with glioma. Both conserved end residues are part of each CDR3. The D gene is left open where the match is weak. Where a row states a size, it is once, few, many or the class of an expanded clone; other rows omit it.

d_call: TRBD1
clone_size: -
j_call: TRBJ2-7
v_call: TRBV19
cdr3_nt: TGTGCCAGTAGTTCGCCGGGACAGGTAACCTACGAGCAGTACTTC
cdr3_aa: CASSSPGQVTYEQYF

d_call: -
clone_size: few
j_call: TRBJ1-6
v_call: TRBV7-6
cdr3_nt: TGTGCCAGCAGCTTACAGGATCGTAATTCACCCCTCCACTTT
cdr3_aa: CASSLQDRNSPLHF

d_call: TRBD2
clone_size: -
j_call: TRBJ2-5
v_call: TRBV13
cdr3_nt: TGTGCCAGCAGCTTAAGGCGGGGGGTTAGAGAGACCCAGTACTTC
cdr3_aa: CASSLRRGVRETQYF

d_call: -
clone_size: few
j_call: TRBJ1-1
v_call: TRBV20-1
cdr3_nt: TGCAGTGCTAGAGAATTGGGTGAAGCTTTCTTT
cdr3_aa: CSARELGEAFF

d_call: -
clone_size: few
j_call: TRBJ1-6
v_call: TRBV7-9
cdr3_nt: TGTGCCAGCAGCTTACAGGGTAATAATTCACCCCTCCACTTT
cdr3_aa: CASSLQGNNSPLHF

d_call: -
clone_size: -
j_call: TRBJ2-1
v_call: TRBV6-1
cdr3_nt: TGTGCCAGCAGTGCTGTTAGCTCCTACAATGAGCAGTTCTTC
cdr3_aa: CASSAVSSYNEQFF

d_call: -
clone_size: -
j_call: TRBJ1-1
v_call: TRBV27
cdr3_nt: TGTGCCAGCAGTTTCCTCGGGGGGAGCACTGAAGCTTTCTTT
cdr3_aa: CASSFLGGSTEAFF

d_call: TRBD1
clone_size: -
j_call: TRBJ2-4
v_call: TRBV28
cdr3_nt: TGTGCCATCTCCCGGGACAGTGGTCAAAACATTCAGTACTTC
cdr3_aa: CAISRDSGQNIQYF

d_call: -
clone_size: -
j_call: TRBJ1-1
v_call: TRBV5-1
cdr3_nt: TGCGCCAGCAGAGCATGGGACACTGAAGCTTTCTTT
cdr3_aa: CASRAWDTEAFF

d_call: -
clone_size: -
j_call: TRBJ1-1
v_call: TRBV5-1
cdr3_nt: TGCGCCAGCAGCTTAGGGTGGACCGACGGATCAACAAGGGAAGCTTTCTTT
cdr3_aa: CASSLGWTDGSTREAFF

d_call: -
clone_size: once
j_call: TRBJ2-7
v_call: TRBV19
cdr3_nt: TGTGCCAGTAGCAAAAGGGCCTTATCTTACGAGCAGTACTTC
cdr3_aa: CASSKRALSYEQYF

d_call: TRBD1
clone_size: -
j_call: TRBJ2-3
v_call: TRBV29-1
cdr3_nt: TGCAGCGTTGGTCGGACAGGGGCGACAGATACGCAGTATTTT
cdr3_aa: CSVGRTGATDTQYF

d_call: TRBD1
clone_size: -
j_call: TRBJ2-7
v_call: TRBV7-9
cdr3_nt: TGTGCCAGCAGCTTAGGGCCGGGACAGGGTTTCGACGAGCAGTACTTC
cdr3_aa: CASSLGPGQGFDEQYF

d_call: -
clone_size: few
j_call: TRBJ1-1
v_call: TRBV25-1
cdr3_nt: TGTGCCAGCGGGTGGGGTGGAACTGAAGCTTTCTTT
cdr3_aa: CASGWGGTEAFF

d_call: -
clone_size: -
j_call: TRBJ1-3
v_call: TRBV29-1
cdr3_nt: TGCAGCGTTGAGGCATCGACTTTACTTTCTGGAAACACCATATATTTT
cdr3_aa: CSVEASTLLSGNTIYF

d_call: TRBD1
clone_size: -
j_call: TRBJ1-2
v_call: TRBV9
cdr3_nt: TGTGCCAGCAGCGTGGGCCCGACAGGGGATAACTATGGCTACACCTTC
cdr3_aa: CASSVGPTGDNYGYTF

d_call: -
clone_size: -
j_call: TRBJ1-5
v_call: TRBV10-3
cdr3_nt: TGTGCCATCAGTGAATCATATCAGCCCCAGCATTTT
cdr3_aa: CAISESYQPQHF

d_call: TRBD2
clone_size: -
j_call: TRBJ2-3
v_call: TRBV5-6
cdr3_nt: TGTGCCAGCAGCACCCGGGCTAGCGGGGGGTGGACAGATACGCAGTATTTT
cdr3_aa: CASSTRASGGWTDTQYF

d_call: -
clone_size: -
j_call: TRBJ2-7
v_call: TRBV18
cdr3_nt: TGTGCCAGCTCACCTTCTTCCGGGGTGTACGAGCAGTACTTC
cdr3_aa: CASSPSSGVYEQYF

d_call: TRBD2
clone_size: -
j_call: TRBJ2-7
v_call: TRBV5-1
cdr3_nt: TGCGCCAGCAATAGGGAGGGCAAGAACTACGAGCAGTACTTC
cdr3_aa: CASNREGKNYEQYF

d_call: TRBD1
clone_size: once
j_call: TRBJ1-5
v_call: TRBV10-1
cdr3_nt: TGCGCCAGCTCTACAGGGGTCAATCAGCCCCAGCATTTT
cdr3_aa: CASSTGVNQPQHF

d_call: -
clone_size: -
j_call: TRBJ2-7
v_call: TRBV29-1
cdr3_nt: TGCAGCGTTGTTGAGGGAGACTACGAGCAGTACTTC
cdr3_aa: CSVVEGDYEQYF

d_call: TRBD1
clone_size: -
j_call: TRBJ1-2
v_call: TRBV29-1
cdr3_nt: TGCAGCGCCCACCACCCCGGGACAGCCTCCTTAGGCTACACCTTC
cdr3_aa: CSAHHPGTASLGYTF

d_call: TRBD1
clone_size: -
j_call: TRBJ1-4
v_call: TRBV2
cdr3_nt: TGTGCCAGCAGAAGACAGGGGGCTGCTAATGAAAAACTGTTTTTT
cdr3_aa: CASRRQGAANEKLFF

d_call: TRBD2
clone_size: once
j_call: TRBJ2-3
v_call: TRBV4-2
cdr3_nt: TGTGCCAGCAGCCAAGAGGCCGCTAGCGGGGGGGCCTCCCCGCAGTATTTT
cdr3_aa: CASSQEAASGGASPQYF

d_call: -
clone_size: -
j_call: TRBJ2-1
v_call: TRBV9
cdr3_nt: TGTGCCAGCAGCGTGCCCAGGGGACGGATCAATGAGCAGTTCTTC
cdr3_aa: CASSVPRGRINEQFF

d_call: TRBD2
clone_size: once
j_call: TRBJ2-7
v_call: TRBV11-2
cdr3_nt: TGTGCCAGCAGCTTCGGCACTAGCGGGGGATTGAGGAAGTACTTC
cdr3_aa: CASSFGTSGGLRKYF

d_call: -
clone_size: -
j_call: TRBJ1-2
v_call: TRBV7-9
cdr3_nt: TGTGCCAGCACGAGGGAAAACTATGGCTACACCTTC
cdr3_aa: CASTRENYGYTF

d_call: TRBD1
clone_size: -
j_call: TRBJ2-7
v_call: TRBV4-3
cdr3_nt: TGCGCCAGCAGCCAAGTCGGACAGGCCCACGAGCAGTACTTC
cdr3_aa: CASSQVGQAHEQYF

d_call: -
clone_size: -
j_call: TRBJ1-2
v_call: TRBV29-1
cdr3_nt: TGCAGCGTTGAGGTCACGGGCAACTATGGCTACACCTTC
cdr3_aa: CSVEVTGNYGYTF

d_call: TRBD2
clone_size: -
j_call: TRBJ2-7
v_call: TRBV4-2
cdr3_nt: TGTGCCAGCAGCGGAATTGGAGGGGGGACTAGCGGGGCCCATTTGTACTTC
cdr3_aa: CASSGIGGGTSGAHLYF

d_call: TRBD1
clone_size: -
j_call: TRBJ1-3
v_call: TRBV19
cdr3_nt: TGTGCCACAAGGGACAGGGCTTACTCTGGAAACACCATATATTTT
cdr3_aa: CATRDRAYSGNTIYF

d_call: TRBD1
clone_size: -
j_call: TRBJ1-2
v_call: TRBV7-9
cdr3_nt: TGTGCCAGCAGCAGGACAGGGTATGGCTACACCTTC
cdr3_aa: CASSRTGYGYTF

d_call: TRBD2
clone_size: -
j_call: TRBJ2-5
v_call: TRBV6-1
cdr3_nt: TGTGCCAGCAGTGGTGGGACTAGCTTAGAGACCCAGTACTTC
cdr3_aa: CASSGGTSLETQYF

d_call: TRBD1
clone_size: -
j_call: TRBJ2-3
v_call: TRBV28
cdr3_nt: TGTGCCAGCAGTTGGGACGGGACAGGGTCGGATGATACGCAGTATTTT
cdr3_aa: CASSWDGTGSDDTQYF

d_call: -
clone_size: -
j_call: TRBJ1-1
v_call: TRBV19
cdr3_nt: TGTGCCAGTAGTATGTTGGGTAACACTGAAGCTTTCTTT
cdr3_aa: CASSMLGNTEAFF

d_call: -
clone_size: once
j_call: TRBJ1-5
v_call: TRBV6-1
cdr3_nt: TGTGCCAGCAGAACAGGGATTAATCAGCCCCAGCATTTT
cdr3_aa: CASRTGINQPQHF

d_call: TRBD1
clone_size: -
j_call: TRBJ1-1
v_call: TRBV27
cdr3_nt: TGTGCCAGCAGTCCGCCTACAGGGGGCGGGGAAGCTTTCTTT
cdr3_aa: CASSPPTGGGEAFF

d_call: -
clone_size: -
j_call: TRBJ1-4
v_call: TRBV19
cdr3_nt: TGTGCCAGTAGTCCTCCGGGACAAGGTACCGGAAAACTGTTTTTT
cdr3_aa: CASSPPGQGTGKLFF

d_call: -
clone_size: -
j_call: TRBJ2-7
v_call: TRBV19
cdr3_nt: TGTGCCAGTAGTACCGCCTACGAGCAGTACTTC
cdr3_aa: CASSTAYEQYF

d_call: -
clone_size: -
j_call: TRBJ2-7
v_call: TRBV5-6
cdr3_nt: TGTGCCAGCAGCTTGGGACCGGGGTACGAGCAGTACTTC
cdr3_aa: CASSLGPGYEQYF

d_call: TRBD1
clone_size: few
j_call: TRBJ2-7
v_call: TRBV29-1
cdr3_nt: TGCAGCGTCGCCGGGACAGGATACAAGCAGTACTTC
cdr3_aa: CSVAGTGYKQYF

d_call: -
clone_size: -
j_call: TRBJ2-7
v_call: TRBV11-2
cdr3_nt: TGTGCCAGCAGCTTAGAATACGGCTACGAGCAGTACTTC
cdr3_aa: CASSLEYGYEQYF

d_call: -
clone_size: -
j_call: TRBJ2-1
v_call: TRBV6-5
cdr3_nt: TGTGCCAGCAGCCGGGTTGGCGGCGAGCAGTTCTTC
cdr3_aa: CASSRVGGEQFF

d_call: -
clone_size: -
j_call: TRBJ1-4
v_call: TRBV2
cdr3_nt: TGTGCCAGCAGTGAGAGGGCTCTGGGTGAAAAACTGTTTTTT
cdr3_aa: CASSERALGEKLFF

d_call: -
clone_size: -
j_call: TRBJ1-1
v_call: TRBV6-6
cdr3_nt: TGTGCCAGCAGCTCAAGGGGAGGGGCTGAAGCTTTCTTT
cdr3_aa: CASSSRGGAEAFF

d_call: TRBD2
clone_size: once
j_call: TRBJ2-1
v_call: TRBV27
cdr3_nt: TGTGCCAGCAGTCCCCACGGGCTAGCGGGGGCGAGGAATGAGCAGTTCTTC
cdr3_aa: CASSPHGLAGARNEQFF

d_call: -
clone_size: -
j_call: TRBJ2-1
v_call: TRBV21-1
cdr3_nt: TGTGCCAGCAGCAAAGGAGGGGACGGGAACTGCAATGAGCAGTTCTTC
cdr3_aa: CASSKGGDGNCNEQFF

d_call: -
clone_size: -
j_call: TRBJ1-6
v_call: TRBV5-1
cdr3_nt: TGCGCCAGCAGCTTGGACAGGGATAACGGATCACCCCTCCACTTT
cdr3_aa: CASSLDRDNGSPLHF

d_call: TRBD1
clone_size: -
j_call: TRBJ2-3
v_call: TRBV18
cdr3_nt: TGTGCCAGCTCACCAATAGGACAGGGGACCCTAGACCAGTATTTT
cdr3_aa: CASSPIGQGTLDQYF

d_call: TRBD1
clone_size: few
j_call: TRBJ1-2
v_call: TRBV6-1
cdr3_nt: TGTGCCAGCAGTGGACGAAAACAGGGGGCCGGTGGCTACACCTTC
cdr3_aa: CASSGRKQGAGGYTF

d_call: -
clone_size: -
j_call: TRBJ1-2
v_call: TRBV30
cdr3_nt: TGTGCCTGGAGTAGCAGGGGTCGGAGTGGCTACACCTTC
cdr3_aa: CAWSSRGRSGYTF

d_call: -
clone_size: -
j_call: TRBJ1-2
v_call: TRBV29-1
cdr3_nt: TGCAGCGTTGAAGATCGGAGTGGCTACACCTTC
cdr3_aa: CSVEDRSGYTF

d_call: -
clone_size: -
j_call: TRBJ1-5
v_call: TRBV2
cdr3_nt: TGTGCCAGCAGTCCCGAAGCTGGTAGCCAGCCCCAGCATTTT
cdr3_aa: CASSPEAGSQPQHF

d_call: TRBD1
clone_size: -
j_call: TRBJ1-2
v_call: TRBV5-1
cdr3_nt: TGCGCCAGCAGCCCTAGACAGGGAGAGCGCTATGGCTACACCTTC
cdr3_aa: CASSPRQGERYGYTF